The 21 T cell receptor beta chains below come from one sample, sequenced in a study of T cell repertoires in cytomegalovirus infection. Each CDR3 protein is one row after TCRdb ran MiXCR on the reads. The sample carries a few hundred thousand distinct CDR3 sequences, roughly 42% recorded once. Antigens of these TCRs are unknown. The material sequenced was cultured PBMCs, taken from culture after CMV antigen stimulation. The receptors originated from a human donor in good health (CMV status not recorded). Some clones in this sample may be carry-over from other donors' samples.

V gene TRBV7-4 combines with J gene TRBJ1-2; 7 bases are a match to TRBD1. The V segment lost 5 bases and the J segment 4 bases; nucleotides outside the gene matches: 4. Germline lookup yields CDR1 SGHVT and CDR2 SQSDAQ. The CDR3 length is 13 residues. The CDR3 reads CASSRDSLYGYTF. The CDR3 nucleotides read TGTGCCAGCAGCCGGGACAGCCTCTATGGCTACACCTTC.

The J gene is TRBJ2-5, the V gene TRBV19; 9 bases match TRBD2. CDR3 length: 16 residues. With 7 bases clipped from V and 4 bases from J, the junction kept 13 bases outside the gene matches. CDR1 is LNHDA and CDR2 is SQIVND in the germline V gene (reference sequence). CDR3 amino acids: CASTAGGVSGRETQYF. The CDR3 DNA follows: TGTGCCAGTACAGCGGGGGGTGTCAGCGGGCGAGAGACCCAGTACTTC. The variable domain in full, completed from reference TRBV19 and TRBJ2-5, reads DGGITQSPKYLFRKEGQNVTLSCEQNLNHDAMYWYRQDPGQGLRLIYYSQIVNDFQKGDIAEGYSVSREKKESFPLTVTSAQKNPTAFYLCASTAGGVSGRETQYFGPGTRLLVL.

This clonotype was seen more than once but under ten times. V is TRBV7-6 and J is TRBJ2-1; 8 bases align to TRBD1. CDR3 length: 15 amino acids. Per the germline V gene, CDR1 is SGHVS and CDR2 is FNYEAQ. The V and J ends lost 5 bases and 1 base, in that order; junction bases with no gene match: 4. CDR3 amino acids: CASSHGTGSYNEQFF. CDR3 nucleotides: TGTGCCAGCAGCCACGGGACAGGATCCTACAATGAGCAGTTCTTC.

This clonotype was picked up a small number of times. The V and J genes are TRBV7-2 and TRBJ2-5, with 7 nucleotides matching TRBD1. The V gene end was trimmed by 5 bases and the J gene end by 4 bases; junction bases not matched to a gene: 4. In germline, CDR1 is SGHTA, CDR2 FQGNSA. The CDR3 runs to 13 residues. The CDR3 DNA reads as TGTGCCAGCAGCCCCGGACAGGTAGAGACCCAGTACTTC. Protein product: CASSPGQVETQYF.

This clonotype came up once. The V and J genes are TRBV19 and TRBJ1-5; D remains unclear. Trimming removed 2 bases at V and 1 base at J, with 9 bases between. The CDR3 has 15 residues. Germline CDR1 and CDR2: LNHDA and SQIVND (reference sequence). The CDR3 loop is CASSIRPTSNQPQHF. The CDR3 DNA reads as TGTGCCAGTAGTATAAGGCCCACGAGCAATCAGCCCCAGCATTTT.

This chain uses TRBV7-2 with TRBJ2-1, with TRBD2 identical over 7 bases. The CDR3 extends over 14 amino acids. Trimming cost V 2 bases and J 5 bases; bases outside gene matches: 3. Germline V gives CDR1 SGHTA, CDR2 FQGNSA. CDR3 sequence reads: CASSLRLADNEQFF. The CDR3 DNA follows: TGTGCCAGCAGCTTAAGGCTAGCGGACAATGAGCAGTTCTTC.

The V and J genes are TRBV6-5 and TRBJ2-5; D is perhaps TRBD1 (5 bases). CDR1 MNHEY and CDR2 SVGAGI come from the germline V gene. This CDR3 spans 14 amino acids. With 5 bases removed from V and 7 bases from J, the gap between germline ends came to 17 bases. The CDR3 DNA is TGTGCCAGCAGTCGGTTGGGGCCGATGGGGACCCAGTACTTC. This translates into CASSRLGPMGTQYF.

This clonotype was counted only a few times. This chain uses TRBV7-2 with TRBJ1-1, with TRBD1 matching 7 bases. Germline lookup yields CDR1 SGHTA and CDR2 FQGNSA. Trimming took 3 bases from V and 11 from J; bases not matched to a gene: 12. The CDR3 is 14 amino acids. The DNA of the CDR3 is TGTGCCAGCAGCTTCACAGGGGTTCTTGGCGATGCTTTCTTT. Its protein is CASSFTGVLGDAFF. The whole variable domain, filled in from reference TRBV7-2 and TRBJ1-1, reads GAGVSQSPSNKVTEKGKDVELRCDPISGHTALYWYRQSLGQGLEFLIYFQGNSAPDKSGLPSDRFSAERTGGSVSTLTIQRTQQEDSAVYLCASSFTGVLGDAFFGQGTRLTVV.

This clonotype has only a few counts. This chain connects TRBV19 to TRBJ2-1; 7 bases map to TRBD2. CDR3 length equals 16 residues. The V and J ends lost 9 bases and 4 bases, in that order; junction bases with no gene match: 15. Germline CDR1 reads LNHDA; CDR2 reads SQIVND (reference sequence). The CDR3 DNA is TGTGCCAGCCTTCCCGGAGCGGGGAGGGGATACAATGAGCAGTTCTTC. Residues: CASLPGAGRGYNEQFF. Using reference TRBV19 and TRBJ2-1 for the parts outside the CDR3, the full variable domain is DGGITQSPKYLFRKEGQNVTLSCEQNLNHDAMYWYRQDPGQGLRLIYYSQIVNDFQKGDIAEGYSVSREKKESFPLTVTSAQKNPTAFYLCASLPGAGRGYNEQFFGPGTRLTVL.

This clonotype was recorded once. The gene calls are TRBV11-2 and TRBJ1-4; 8 bases are shared with TRBD1. Germline loops: CDR1 SGHAT, CDR2 FQNNGV. This CDR3 has 16 residues. V gave up 3 bases and J gave up 3 bases; unmatched junction bases: 6. The CDR3 loop reads CASSFGTGGSNEKLFF. CDR3 coding DNA: TGTGCCAGCAGCTTCGGTACAGGGGGGTCTAATGAAAAACTGTTTTTT.

The chain joins TRBV12-3 or TRBV12-4 to TRBJ1-1, with TRBD1 matching 11 bases. The CDR3 is made up of 14 amino acids. V shed 6 bases, J shed 4 bases, and the junction held 4 bases outside the gene matches. The CDR3 region is CASRDRGLSTEAFF. In nucleotides, the CDR3 is TGTGCCAGCAGGGACAGGGGGCTAAGCACTGAAGCTTTCTTT.

This clonotype has only a few counts. The CDR3 DNA follows: TGTGCCAGCAGCACGAGAGCGGGCACAATCCTAGATACGCAGTATTTT. Translation: CASSTRAGTILDTQYF. The chain has TRBV7-2 and TRBJ2-3; tentative D call: TRBD2 (6 bases). The germline V gene encodes CDR1 SGHTA and CDR2 FQGNSA. The CDR3 totals 16 residues. V was shortened by 5 bases and J by 5 bases, with 20 bases between the two germline ends.

Concerning this clonotype: One end of the junction is discordant with germline, which a read error may explain. This rearrangement joins TRBV28 to TRBJ2-2; TRBD2 matches 8 bases. Germline V CDR1 and CDR2: MDHEN, SYDVKM. CDR3 size: 15 residues. The CDR3 sequence: CASNLAGTNTGELFF. For the CDR3, the DNA is TGTGCCAGCAATTTAGCGGGAACGAACACCGGGGAGCTGTTTTTT.

This clonotype was observed a handful of times. The V call is TRBV4-2, the J call TRBJ2-1, with 16 bases fitting TRBD2. The trim removed 4 bases at V and 7 bases at J, leaving 7 bases unmatched. The CDR3 runs 17 residues. Germline-derived CDR1 and CDR2 are LGHNA and YNFKEQ. In nucleotides, the CDR3 is TGTGCCAGCAGCCCGGGACTAGCGGGGGGGCCTGATAATGAGCAGTTCTTC. Its translation is CASSPGLAGGPDNEQFF.

The chain combines TRBV10-3 with TRBJ1-2; the D is unclear. The CDR3 contains 14 residues. V gave up 2 bases and J gave up 8 bases, with 15 bases separating them. The germline CDR1 and CDR2 sequences are ENHRY and SYGVKD. The CDR3 here is CAISEVTRSWGYTF. Here the CDR3 DNA reads TGTGCCATCAGTGAGGTAACCAGGTCCTGGGGCTACACCTTC.

The chain recombines TRBV5-4 with TRBJ2-2; D is possibly TRBD2 (6 bases). Germline V CDR1 and CDR2: SGHNT, YYREEE (reference sequence). The CDR3 is 16 amino acids. Trimming stripped 0 bases from V and 4 bases from J, with 13 bases between. CDR3 bases: TGTGCCAGCAGCTTGGCGGTCAGGGAGGCCACCGGGGAGCTGTTTTTT. It yields the protein CASSLAVREATGELFF.

This clonotype appeared a few times. V usage is TRBV12-3 or TRBV12-4 and J usage is TRBJ2-3; D perhaps matches TRBD1 (6 bases). This CDR3 comprises 14 residues. Trimming left V 7 bases short and J 2 bases short, with 13 bases between. The DNA of the CDR3 is TGTGCCAGCACCTCGGACAGCGCCACAGATACGCAGTATTTT. This translates into CASTSDSATDTQYF.

There are a few counts of this clonotype. The chain has TRBV5-4 and TRBJ1-5, with D unclear. Between the trimmed V and J ends, which lost 2 bases and 5 bases, there was a span of 8 bases. The CDR3 extends over 13 amino acids. The germline V gene has CDR1 SGHNT and CDR2 YYREEE (reference sequence). DNA of the CDR3: TGTGCCAGCAGCTTTGACGGCGATCAGCCCCAGCATTTT. Protein sequence: CASSFDGDQPQHF.

This clonotype occurred many times. CDR3 region: CASSLAVSGRIYEQYF. The CDR3 DNA follows: TGTGCCAGCAGCTTGGCCGTGAGCGGGAGAATCTACGAGCAGTACTTC. The V and J genes are TRBV5-6 and TRBJ2-7; TRBD2 matches 8 bases. V lost 0 bases and J lost 3; bases outside the gene matches: 8. Germline CDR1 is SGHDT and CDR2 is YYEEEE. This CDR3 has 16 residues.

This clonotype has only one observation. The CDR3 reads CASSSKAGQNNEQFF. The CDR3, as DNA: TGTGCCAGCAGCTCAAAAGCGGGGCAGAACAATGAGCAGTTCTTC. This chain joins TRBV7-2 and TRBJ2-1, with TRBD2 identical over 7 bases. CDR3 size: 15 residues. The V segment lost 4 bases and the J segment 5 bases; nucleotides outside the gene matches: 8. Germline CDR1 is SGHTA and CDR2 is FQGNSA.

This clonotype was seen a few times. The CDR3 sequence: CASSQVPGLLREEQFF. CDR3 nucleotide sequence: TGCGCCAGCAGCCAAGTCCCGGGTCTCCTTCGGGAGGAGCAGTTCTTC. This chain uses TRBV4-1 with TRBJ2-1, with a possible D match to TRBD2 (6 bases). The CDR3 consists of 16 residues. The germline gives CDR1 MGHRA, CDR2 YSYEKL. The V and J ends lost 1 base and 10 bases respectively, with 20 bases between them.